The rows below give T cell receptor beta chains drawn from one sample of a study of cytomegalovirus exposure and HLA in healthy donors. Clones were read by immunoSEQ multiplex PCR, and TCRdb kept only the in-frame ones, dropping some. The sample has tens of thousands of clones, approximately 96% seen once. The sequenced sample was PBMCs. These receptors originate from a man younger than 35 in good health and CMV-seronegative. The CDR3 runs from the conserved cysteine through the conserved F or W. D genes are given only for firm matches. Not all rows give a size; the values are once, few, many and, for expanded clones, a class.

CASSFDRGIEQYF | TGCGCCAGCAGCTTCGACAGGGGGATCGAGCAGTACTTC | TRBV5-1 | TRBD1 | medium-sized | TRBJ2-7
CASGSWKRSNEQFF | TGTGCCAGTGGCTCTTGGAAGCGGAGCAATGAGCAGTTCTTC | TRBV19 | . | . | TRBJ2-1
CASSHRDRAYNEQFF | TGTGCCAGCAGCCACCGGGACAGGGCTTACAATGAGCAGTTCTTC | TRBV7-9 | TRBD1 | . | TRBJ2-1
CASSLTSATYNEQFF | TGTGCCAGCAGTTTGACTAGCGCGACCTACAATGAGCAGTTCTTC | TRBV28 | TRBD2 | . | TRBJ2-1
CASSLGGSSYEQYF | TGTGCCAGCAGTCTTGGGGGCTCCTCCTACGAGCAGTACTTC | TRBV27 | . | . | TRBJ2-7
CASRASVGAYNEQFF | TGTGCCAGCAGGGCTAGCGTCGGAGCCTACAATGAGCAGTTCTTC | TRBV28 | . | . | TRBJ2-1
CASRRTPGNQPQHF | TGTGCCAGCAGGCGGACACCTGGGAATCAGCCCCAGCATTTT | TRBV6-5 | . | few | TRBJ1-5
CASSPKQGANTGELFF | TGTGCCAGCAGCCCCAAACAGGGTGCGAACACCGGGGAGCTGTTTTTT | TRBV5-4 | . | . | TRBJ2-2
CASSPPGVDGYTF | TGCGCCAGCAGCCCCCCGGGGGTAGATGGCTACACCTTC | TRBV4-1 | . | . | TRBJ1-2
CASRDTVTYEQYF | TGTGCCAGCAGAGATACTGTGACCTACGAGCAGTACTTC | TRBV2 | . | . | TRBJ2-7